Included here is one TCR beta chain sequence, with context. There is no known antigen for this receptor. Base qualities are not recorded, but no much larger clone differs from it by a single base. Reading the label with the study, this specimen's time point is: time of PML onset. Per the publication, the treatment or condition label means: on natalizumab therapy at sampling. PML diagnosis was based on clinical and MRI findings and was confirmed by detection of JC virus DNA in cerebrospinal fluid. PML in the natalizumab-treated patients developed after between about 16 and 60 months of natalizumab therapy. Every listed patient had earlier received interferon beta, and every PML patient was female. Blood samples at T3 were obtained at the time of PML onset. Ficoll-Hypaque density gradient centrifugation was used to isolate peripheral blood mononuclear cells. This sample was included in a study of multiple sclerosis patients with progressive multifocal leukoencephalopathy (dated by TCRdb to between 2018 and 2021). Notes on the research overall: The study examined peripheral T and B cells of MS patients who developed PML (4 under natalizumab, 1 after alemtuzumab) and treated patients who did not. From before therapy, through 6 and 12 months, up to PML onset, two natalizumab-treated patients who later developed PML were tracked longitudinally. The study aimed to detect JC virus-specific or public T-cell expansions arising at the time of PML onset.

Clipping removes 4 bases from V and 6 bases from J, with 10 as the unmatched junction base count. CDR1 and CDR2 are drawn from the germline V gene: SGDLS, YYNGEE. The CDR3 runs 17 residues from the cysteine to the phenylalanine. The DNA shown is the 51-base CDR3, in frame from base 1. Amplification of TRB CDR3 regions from genomic DNA was performed at survey-level depth using the immunoSEQ two-step multiplex PCR. Each PCR was spiked with synthetic inline TR CDR3 controls spanning all V-J pairings to estimate template counts and remove amplification bias. Reads went through processing to reduce amplification and sequencing bias, and quantification was done against synthetic TR CDR3 analogs. The published analysis was carried out like this. In ImmunoSEQ Analyzer, raw data were processed so that out-of-frame sequences and CDR3s with stop codons were removed, with gene names following IMGT nomenclature. Normalized Shannon entropy, defined as 1 minus Pielou's evenness, served as the summary measure of repertoire diversity. Only TRB sequences sharing the V gene, the J gene and the CDR3 were counted as identical. Public PML clonotypes were CDR3s shared by two or more PML-onset samples but absent earlier, in controls, and in public databases. Position-by-position CDR3 amino acid composition was analyzed in Skylign with the observed count method. Imported from immuneACCESS, the table was reduced by TCRdb to in-frame sequences with V and J called. These copies leave out some clones; in studies compared against another copy, an unresolved V gene accounts for under half, and the cause of the remainder is not known. V and J calls and clone size are copied from that table; D and trimming were computed from the DNA. A total of more than 30,000 clones appear in this sample, around 90% of them only once. 5.7% of the sample is held by the ten biggest clonotypes.

Broad study findings and their caveats: Only PML patients had TRB clones above 0.5% frequency, but the clones expanded at PML onset were already present before and during natalizumab therapy. Analysis was restricted to peripheral blood, although for natalizumab-associated PML, cerebrospinal fluid or brain lymphocytes might be more informative. In most PML patients, lower normalized Shannon entropy suggested less diverse TRB repertoires, while the natalizumab-treated controls had values close to 1. Because of the small, descriptive cohort, whether findings reflect JC virus infection or general immunocompromise remained unclear. No common TRBV or TRBJ gene usage or preferential TRBV-TRBJ pairings were detected when PML developed.

The specimen comprised PBMCs, sampled from a patient treated with natalizumab. The sequence was collected from a middle-aged woman with progressive multifocal leukoencephalopathy. The chain uses TRBV9 and TRBJ2-1, with TRBD2 matching 13 junction bases. The CDR3 protein sequence reads: CASSPRLAGGPFNEQFF. The DNA sequence reads TGTGCCAGCAGCCCAAGACTAGCGGGAGGCCCTTTCAATGAGCAGTTCTTC. The CDR3 plus the reference TRBV9 and TRBJ2-1 genes for the other parts give the full variable domain: DSGVTQTPKHLITATGQRVTLRCSPRSGDLSVYWYQQSLDQGLQFLIQYYNGEERAKGNILERFSAQQFPDLHSELNLSSLELGDSALYFCASSPRLAGGPFNEQFFGPGTRLTVL.